The 28 T cell receptor beta chains reported below all come from one sample, sequenced in a study of shared clonotypes between healthy human individuals (dated by TCRdb to about 2020). Library preparation was by the immunoSEQ multiplex PCR assay. The immuneACCESS repertoire file appears here via TCRdb, limited to in-frame rearrangements. These files lack a portion of the clones; in checked studies, under half of the deficit traces to unresolved V genes, and the cause of the others is not known. This sample comprises over 700,000 clones, just under 75% of them detected only once. More than 1.5% of the sample is taken by the ten largest. The sample comprised memory CD4+ T cells sorted from blood. Interpreted using the paper, the cell subset or site label stands for: CD45RA-negative fraction. The receptor source for this set is a woman aged 25 to 45 in good health.

Here the CDR3 reads CASSPLGPNAYTGELFF. The CDR3 bases are TGTGCCAGCTCACCACTGGGGCCTAACGCGTACACCGGGGAGCTGTTTTTT. This chain connects TRBV18 to TRBJ2-2, with D maybe TRBD1 (5 bases). Germline loops: CDR1 KGHSH, CDR2 LQKENI. The CDR3 is made up of 17 amino acids. V was shortened by 1 base and J by 3 bases, with 15 bases between the two germline ends.

The chain uses TRBV7-9 and TRBJ2-1; D is unresolved. V shed 2 bases and J shed 7 bases, with 18 bases lying between them. Germline loops: CDR1 SEHNR, CDR2 FQNEAQ (reference sequence). This CDR3 contains 16 residues. CDR3 sequence (DNA): TGTGCCAGCAGCTTATTCGTAGGAGATGTCGGAAATGAGCAGTTCTTC. It translates to CASSLFVGDVGNEQFF.

The V call is TRBV15, the J call TRBJ2-3; 7 bases are shared with TRBD2. V lost 8 bases, J lost 2 bases, and 13 bases stayed unmatched. Per germline, CDR1 LNHNV and CDR2 YYDKDF (reference sequence). The CDR3 has 16 amino acids. The DNA of the CDR3 is TGTGCCACCGGGGTGGGGCGGGAGAGCTCCACAGATACGCAGTATTTT. Its translation is CATGVGRESSTDTQYF.

The genes are TRBV5-4 and TRBJ1-1; 7 nucleotides agree with TRBD1. Unmatched junction bases numbered 7, after V lost 4 bases and J lost 1 base. Germline CDR1 SGHNT, CDR2 YYREEE (reference sequence). The CDR3 sequence is 15 residues long. The CDR3 DNA reads as TGTGCCAGCAGCCCGGGACAGCTAGCGAACACTGAAGCTTTCTTT. Its translation: CASSPGQLANTEAFF.

This clone was counted a few times. This sequence joins TRBV29-1 and TRBJ2-6; no clear D gene. The length of the CDR3 is 12 residues. The V end was cut by 7 bases, the J end by 0 bases, with 4 bases between. Germline V gene data show CDR1 as SQVTM and CDR2 as ANQGSEA. CDR3 nucleotide sequence: TGCAGCGCCTACTCTGGGGCCAACGTCCTGACTTTC. Protein: CSAYSGANVLTF.

This clone came up a few times. CDR3 amino acids: CSVKLQRGNTEAFF. The DNA of the CDR3 is TGCAGCGTGAAACTACAGAGGGGCAACACTGAAGCTTTCTTT. The rearrangement joins TRBV29-1 to TRBJ1-1; a weak D match, TRBD1 (5 bases). The V gene lost 6 bases and the J gene lost 2 bases, with 16 bases spanning the gap. CDR3 length: 14 amino acids. Per the germline V gene, CDR1 is SQVTM and CDR2 is ANQGSEA.

This clone was recorded a few times. This chain links TRBV7-6 with TRBJ2-1; no reliable D call. Germline CDR1 and CDR2: SGHVS and FNYEAQ. V lost 5 bases to trimming and J lost 0 bases, with 20 bases between them. The CDR3 is made up of 18 amino acids. CDR3 region: CASSPSPGGVSSYNEQFF. The CDR3 DNA follows: TGTGCCAGCAGCCCCTCCCCTGGCGGTGTAAGCTCCTACAATGAGCAGTTCTTC.

V usage is TRBV7-3 and J usage is TRBJ2-3; possible D gene TRBD1, 5 bases. V dropped 0 bases and J dropped 1 base, with 5 bases sitting between them. CDR1 and CDR2 (germline): SGHTA, FQGTGA. The CDR3 length is 14 residues. CDR3: CASSLTTGTDTQYF. The CDR3 coding sequence is TGTGCCAGCAGCTTAACGACAGGCACAGATACGCAGTATTTT.

This chain uses TRBV6-1 with TRBJ2-5, with no clear D. CDR1 and CDR2 from the germline V gene are MNHNS and SASEGT. The CDR3 is made up of 12 amino acids. V was pared by 8 bases and J by 2 bases, with 9 bases between. This CDR3 reads CASEGIQETQYF. CDR3 bases: TGTGCCAGCGAAGGGATACAAGAGACCCAGTACTTC.

The V call is TRBV28, the J call TRBJ2-3; no clear D gene. The length of the CDR3 is 15 residues. Germline lookup yields CDR1 MDHEN and CDR2 SYDVKM. The V end lost 2 bases, the J end lost 0 bases, and 9 bases lay between the germline ends. The CDR3 bases are TGTGCCAGCAGTTTAACAACAATCAGCACAGATACGCAGTATTTT. Translation gives CASSLTTISTDTQYF. The variable domain in full, completed from reference TRBV28 and TRBJ2-3, reads DVKVTQSSRYLVKRTGEKVFLECVQDMDHENMFWYRQDPGLGLRLIYFSYDVKMKEKGDIPEGYSVSREKKERFSLILESASTNQTSMYLCASSLTTISTDTQYFGPGTRLTVL.

This chain uses TRBV6-5 with TRBJ1-2; D remains ambiguous. Germline V lookup: CDR1 MNHEY, CDR2 SVGAGI. The CDR3 runs 13 residues. Trimming cost V 6 bases and J 2 bases, with 10 bases left between them. The DNA for the CDR3 is TGTGCCAGCAGACCACTATCCAACTATGGCTACACCTTC. This sequence encodes CASRPLSNYGYTF.

This chain connects TRBV28 to TRBJ1-4, with 7 bases identical to TRBD1. The CDR3 contains 15 residues. Unmatched junction bases numbered 11, after V lost 7 bases and J lost 6 bases. The germline V gene has CDR1 MDHEN and CDR2 SYDVKM. The CDR3: CASTGGGTADEKLFF. The CDR3 DNA is TGTGCCAGCACAGGCGGCGGGACAGCTGATGAAAAACTGTTTTTT.

The chain employs TRBV11-3 and TRBJ2-2; D remains unclear. The V gene's germline CDR1 is SGHNT and CDR2 YENEEA. V shed 2 bases and J shed 1 base, with 8 bases lying between them. This CDR3 is 15 amino acids long. The CDR3 loop is CASSLRKGNTGELFF. In DNA, the CDR3 is TGTGCCAGCAGCTTACGGAAGGGGAACACCGGGGAGCTGTTTTTT.

The rearrangement joins TRBV29-1 to TRBJ2-3; TRBD2 agrees at 7 bases. V was pared by 3 bases and J by 0 bases, with 9 bases of the junction left unmatched. The germline V gene encodes CDR1 SQVTM and CDR2 ANQGSEA. The CDR3 runs to 16 residues. The CDR3 nucleotides read TGCAGCGTTGAGTTTCCCGGGAGGCCAAGCACAGATACGCAGTATTTT. Its protein is CSVEFPGRPSTDTQYF.

The rearrangement joins TRBV21-1 to TRBJ2-1; the table calls TRBD2, which could not be checked here. TRBV21-1 is a pseudogene segment. This CDR3 is built from 18 residues. The CDR3 here is CASSPLGLAGAGANEQFF. The CDR3 region has the DNA TGTGCCAGCAGCCCTCTAGGACTAGCGGGAGCGGGGGCCAATGAGCAGTTCTTC.

The rearrangement links TRBV15 to TRBJ2-5, with D perhaps TRBD2 (6 bases). Germline V gene data show CDR1 as LNHNV and CDR2 as YYDKDF (reference sequence). V was cut by 5 bases and J by 5 bases, with 18 bases left in between. The CDR3 loop spans 15 amino acids. The CDR3 DNA reads as TGTGCCACCAGCGCCCCCTTATCGGGGGTGGAGACCCAGTACTTC. Protein: CATSAPLSGVETQYF.

The chain joins TRBV7-2 to TRBJ2-7; TRBD2 aligns across 7 bases. The length of the CDR3 is 15 residues. Germline V lookup: CDR1 SGHTA, CDR2 FQGNSA. J lost 5 bases, V lost 1 base, and 8 bases had no gene match. The DNA of the CDR3 is TGTGCCAGCAGCTTAGGGGGCGGGAGAAGGAACGAGCAGTACTTC. Its translation: CASSLGGGRRNEQYF.

This chain joins TRBV4-1 and TRBJ2-1; D uncertain. The CDR3 spans 13 residues. Trimming left V 0 bases short and J 4 bases short, with 4 bases between. CDR1 and CDR2 (germline): MGHRA, YSYEKL. The CDR3 sequence: CASSQEQYNEQFF. CDR3 coding DNA: TGCGCCAGCAGCCAAGAGCAGTACAATGAGCAGTTCTTC.

A few counts support this clone. This specimen includes other DNA sequences encoding the same CDR3. The chain joins TRBV27 to TRBJ2-1; a weak D match, TRBD1 (6 bases). V dropped 2 bases and J dropped 4 bases, with 12 bases sitting between them. The CDR3 covers 15 residues. Germline CDR1 and CDR2: MNHEY and SMNVEV (reference sequence). The CDR3 DNA reads TGTGCCAGCAGTTTAGGGGGCCGCTCGTACAATGAGCAGTTCTTC. Its translation: CASSLGGRSYNEQFF.

The CDR3 DNA reads TGCGCCAGCAGCGTCCGACTCCAAACCTACAATGAGCAGTTCTTC. Encoded protein: CASSVRLQTYNEQFF. The J gene is TRBJ2-1, the V gene TRBV5-1; D uncertain. Trimming cost V 4 bases and J 2 bases, with 13 bases left between them. This CDR3 has 15 amino acids. CDR1 SGHRS and CDR2 YFSETQ come from the germline V gene.

The chain couples TRBV6-5 to TRBJ2-7, with 10 bases lining up with TRBD2. The CDR3 totals 15 residues. CDR1 and CDR2 from the germline V gene are MNHEY and SVGAGI. J gave up 1 base and V 0 bases, and 0 bases lay outside the gene matches. The CDR3 loop is CASSYSSGRSYEQYF. The DNA for the CDR3 is TGTGCCAGCAGTTACTCTAGCGGGAGGTCCTACGAGCAGTACTTC.

This chain joins TRBV5-1 and TRBJ2-5; weak D call: TRBD1 (6 bases). The CDR3 extends over 14 amino acids. CDR1 and CDR2 from the germline V gene are SGHRS and YFSETQ. Deletions cut 0 bases from V and 5 bases from J, with 11 bases between. The CDR3, as DNA: TGCGCCAGCAGCTTGGGACAGGCGATTGAGACCCAGTACTTC. It codes for CASSLGQAIETQYF.

The V gene is TRBV19, the J gene TRBJ2-5; TRBD2 matches 14 bases. This CDR3 region has 15 residues. Germline loops: CDR1 LNHDA, CDR2 SQIVND (reference sequence). Trimming removed 5 bases from V and 7 bases from J; junction bases left unmatched: 6. CDR3 sequence (DNA): TGTGCCAGTAGTTCGGGACTAGCGGGAGAGGGGACCCAGTACTTC. Translated: CASSSGLAGEGTQYF.

This chain connects TRBV27 to TRBJ2-5, with TRBD2 matching 9 bases. The V gene end was trimmed by 2 bases and the J gene end by 5 bases; junction bases not matched to a gene: 12. CDR1 MNHEY and CDR2 SMNVEV come from the germline V gene (reference sequence). The CDR3 loop spans 17 amino acids. The CDR3 region has the DNA TGTGCCAGCAGTTTAATATTCGCGGGAGGGAGAAGGGAGACCCAGTACTTC. The encoded protein is CASSLIFAGGRRETQYF.

This clone was observed a handful of times. V usage is TRBV18 and J usage is TRBJ1-2; D remains ambiguous. Germline V CDR1 and CDR2: KGHSH, LQKENI. Trimming cost V 4 bases and J 6 bases, with 9 bases left between them. The CDR3 runs to 12 residues. CDR3 DNA sequence: TGTGCCAGCTCACTATCCGCAAATGGCTACACCTTC. Translated: CASSLSANGYTF. Based on the CDR3 plus reference TRBV18 and TRBJ1-2, the full variable domain is NAGVMQNPRHLVRRRGQEARLRCSPMKGHSHVYWYRQLPEEGLKFMVYLQKENIIDESGMPKERFSAEFPKEGPSILRIQQVVRGDSAAYFCASSLSANGYTFGSGTRLTVV.

This chain connects TRBV10-2 to TRBJ2-1, with D uncertain. There are 13 residues in the CDR3. The germline CDR1 and CDR2 sequences are WSHSY and SAAADI. V lost 6 bases and J 4 bases, leaving 10 bases between the germline ends. CDR3 nucleotide sequence: TGCGCCAGCAGAGAACCCGCTTACAATGAGCAGTTCTTC. It specifies CASREPAYNEQFF.

V and J are TRBV5-1 and TRBJ2-7; 9 nucleotides agree with TRBD1. Looked up from germline, CDR1 is SGHRS and CDR2 is YFSETQ. V trimming: 4 bases; J trimming: 5 bases; junction bases outside the gene matches: 7. The CDR3 consists of 14 residues. CDR3 coding DNA: TGCGCCAGCAGCGCCCGGACAGGGGTTAACGAGCAGTACTTC. It translates to CASSARTGVNEQYF. The full variable domain, its missing parts supplied by reference TRBV5-1 and TRBJ2-7, is KAGVTQTPRYLIKTRGQQVTLSCSPISGHRSVSWYQQTPGQGLQFLFEYFSETQRNKGNFPGRFSGRQFSNSRSEMNVSTLELGDSALYLCASSARTGVNEQYFGPGTRLTVT.

The chain couples TRBV11-3 to TRBJ2-3; D call uncertain. V was shortened by 4 bases and J by 6 bases, with 11 bases between the two germline ends. The CDR3 is made up of 13 amino acids. CDR1 and CDR2 (germline): SGHNT, YENEEA. CDR3: CASSYGEADTQYF. The CDR3 DNA sequence: TGTGCCAGCAGCTACGGAGAGGCTGATACGCAGTATTTT.